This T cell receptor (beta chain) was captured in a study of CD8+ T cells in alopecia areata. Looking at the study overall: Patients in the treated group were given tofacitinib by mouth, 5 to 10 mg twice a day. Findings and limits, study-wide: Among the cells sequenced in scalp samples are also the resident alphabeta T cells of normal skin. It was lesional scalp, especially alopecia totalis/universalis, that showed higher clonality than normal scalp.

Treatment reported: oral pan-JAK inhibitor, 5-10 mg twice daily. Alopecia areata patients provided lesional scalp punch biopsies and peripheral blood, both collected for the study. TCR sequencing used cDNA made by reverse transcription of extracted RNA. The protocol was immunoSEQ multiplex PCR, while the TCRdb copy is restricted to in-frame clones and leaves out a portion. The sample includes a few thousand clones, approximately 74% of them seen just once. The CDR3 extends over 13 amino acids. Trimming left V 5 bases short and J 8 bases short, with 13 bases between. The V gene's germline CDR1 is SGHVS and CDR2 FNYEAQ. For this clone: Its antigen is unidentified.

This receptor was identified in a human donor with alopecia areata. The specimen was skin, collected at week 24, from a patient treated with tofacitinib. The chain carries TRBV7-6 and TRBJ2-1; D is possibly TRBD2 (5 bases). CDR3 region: CASSPDVSDEQFF. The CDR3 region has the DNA TGTGCCAGCAGCCCGGACGTTAGCGATGAGCAGTTCTTC.